This paragraph reports one T cell receptor beta chain. Antigen unknown. These data belong to a study of Ad26.COV2.S vaccination and SARS-CoV-2 variants. Clones were sequenced by immunoSEQ multiplex PCR, and TCRdb holds only the in-frame ones, with some missing. The table includes roughly 250,000 clones, around nine tenths detected once. This CDR3 is 16 amino acids long. Per germline, CDR1 LGHNT and CDR2 FRNRAP. V shed 9 bases, J shed 0 bases, and the junction held 7 bases outside the gene matches. Treatment: some 20 received Ad26.COV2.S at low or high dose, single or two shots; roughly 5 received placebo; per-sample allocation not given. Vaccine and placebo recipients were sampled on day 63 after the first injection. It was Wuhan-strain SARS-CoV-2 spike that the Ad26 vaccine vector expressed. Study observations and caveats: Spike-specific responses of CD8+ and CD4+ T cells were reported to display substantial breadth after vaccination.

This material consisted of peripheral blood, taken in a trial of Ad26.COV2.S vaccine versus placebo. The chain recombines TRBV12-5 with TRBJ1-3, with TRBD1 identical over 11 bases. This sequence originates from a person between 18 and 65 years old who received the Ad26.COV2.S COVID-19 vaccine or a placebo. CDR3 coding DNA: TGTGCTAGCCGGACAGGGGGCACCTTCTCTGGAAACACCATATATTTT. It specifies CASRTGGTFSGNTIYF.